Listed below are T cell receptor beta chains from one sample, sequenced in a study of CD8 T cells in ankylosing spondylitis. TCRdb ran MiXCR on the 5' RACE reads and lists one entry per CDR3 protein. The data hold 750,000 to 850,000 distinct CDR3 sequences, with about 10% observed a single time. Sequencing was done on a sample of blood, either unsorted or a sorted T cell fraction (not recorded which). Receptors were obtained from a male donor with ankylosing spondylitis. The CDR3 runs from the conserved cysteine through the conserved F or W. A D gene is named only where the DNA matches it firmly. A clone size is listed for some rows: how often the clone was seen (once, few, many), or a class if it is expanded.

j_call v_call clone_size d_call cdr3_aa
TRBJ2-7 TRBV7-2 . . CASSLRRGSSYEQYF
TRBJ2-7 TRBV7-2 many TRBD2 CASSPVAGSYEQYF
TRBJ2-2 TRBV5-1 few . CASSLSAARAGELFF
TRBJ2-4 TRBV7-2 few . CASSLGQGWDIQYF
TRBJ1-1 TRBV9 . . CASSVDGRAAFF
TRBJ2-1 TRBV5-5 many TRBD1 CASSRPGQGGNEQFF
TRBJ2-7 TRBV7-2 . . CASSLASKAHEQYF
TRBJ1-1 TRBV5-6 many . CASSHRSRTEAFF
TRBJ2-2 TRBV15 . TRBD2 CATGGAGELFF
TRBJ1-2 TRBV20-1 many . CSAGPLGYGYTF
TRBJ2-1 TRBV11-1 few . CASSLVGDVEHNEQFF
TRBJ2-3 TRBV5-6 . . CASSPFGPDTQYF